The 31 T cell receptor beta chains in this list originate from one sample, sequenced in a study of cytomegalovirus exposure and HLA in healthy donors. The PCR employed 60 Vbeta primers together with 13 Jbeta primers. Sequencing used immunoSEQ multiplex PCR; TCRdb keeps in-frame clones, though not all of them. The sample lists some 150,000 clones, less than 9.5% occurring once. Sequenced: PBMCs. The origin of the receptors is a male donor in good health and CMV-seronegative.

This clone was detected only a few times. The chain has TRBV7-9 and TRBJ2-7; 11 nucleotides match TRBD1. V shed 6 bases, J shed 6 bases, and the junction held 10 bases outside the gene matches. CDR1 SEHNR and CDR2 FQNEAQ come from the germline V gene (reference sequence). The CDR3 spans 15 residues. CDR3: CASSLVPGTGGEQYF. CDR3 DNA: TGTGCCAGCAGTCTTGTTCCGGGGACAGGGGGCGAGCAGTACTTC.

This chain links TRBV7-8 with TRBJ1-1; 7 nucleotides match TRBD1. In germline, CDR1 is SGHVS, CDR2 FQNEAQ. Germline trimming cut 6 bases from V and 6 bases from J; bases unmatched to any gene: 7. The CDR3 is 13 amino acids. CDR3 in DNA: TGTGCCAGCAGTCCGCAGGGGGAGGCTGAAGCTTTCTTT. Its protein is CASSPQGEAEAFF.

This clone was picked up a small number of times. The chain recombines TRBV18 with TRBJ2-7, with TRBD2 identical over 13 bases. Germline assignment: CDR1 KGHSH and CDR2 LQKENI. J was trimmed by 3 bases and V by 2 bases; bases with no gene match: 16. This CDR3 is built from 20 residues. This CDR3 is CASSPAVGTSGKGVHYEQYF. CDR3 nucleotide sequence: TGTGCCAGCTCACCAGCCGTCGGGACTAGCGGGAAGGGGGTTCACTACGAGCAGTACTTC.

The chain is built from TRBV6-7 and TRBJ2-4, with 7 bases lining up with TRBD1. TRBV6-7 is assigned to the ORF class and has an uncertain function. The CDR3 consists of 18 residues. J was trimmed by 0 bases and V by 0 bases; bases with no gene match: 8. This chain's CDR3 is CASSYSARDRKAKNIQYF. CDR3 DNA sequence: TGTGCCAGCAGTTACTCGGCACGGGACAGAAAAGCCAAAAACATTCAGTACTTC.

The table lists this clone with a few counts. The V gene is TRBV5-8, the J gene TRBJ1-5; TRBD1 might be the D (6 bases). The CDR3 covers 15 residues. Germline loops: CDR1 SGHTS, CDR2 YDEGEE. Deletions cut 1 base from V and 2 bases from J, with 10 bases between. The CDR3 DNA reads TGTGCCAGCAGCTTGTCAGGGGCGGGCAATCAGCCCCAGCATTTT. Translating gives CASSLSGAGNQPQHF.

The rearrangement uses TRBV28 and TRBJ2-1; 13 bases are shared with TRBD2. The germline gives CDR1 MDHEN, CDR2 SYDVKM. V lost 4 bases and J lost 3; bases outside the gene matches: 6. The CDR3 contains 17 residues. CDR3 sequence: CASSSRLAGGLYNEQFF. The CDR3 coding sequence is TGTGCCAGCAGTTCCCGACTAGCGGGGGGACTCTACAATGAGCAGTTCTTC.

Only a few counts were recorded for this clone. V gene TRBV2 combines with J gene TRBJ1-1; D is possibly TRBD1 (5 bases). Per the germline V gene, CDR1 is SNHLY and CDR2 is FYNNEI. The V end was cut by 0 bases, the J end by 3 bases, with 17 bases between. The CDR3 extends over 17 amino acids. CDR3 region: CASSEAGPGRGYTEAFF. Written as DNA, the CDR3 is TGTGCCAGCAGTGAAGCAGGGCCAGGGAGGGGATACACTGAAGCTTTCTTT.

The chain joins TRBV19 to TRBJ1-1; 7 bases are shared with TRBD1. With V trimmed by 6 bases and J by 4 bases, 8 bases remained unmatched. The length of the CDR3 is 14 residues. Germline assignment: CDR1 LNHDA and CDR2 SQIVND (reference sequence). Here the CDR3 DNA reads TGTGCCAGTAGCACCGACAGGGCGGGCACTGAAGCTTTCTTT. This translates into CASSTDRAGTEAFF.

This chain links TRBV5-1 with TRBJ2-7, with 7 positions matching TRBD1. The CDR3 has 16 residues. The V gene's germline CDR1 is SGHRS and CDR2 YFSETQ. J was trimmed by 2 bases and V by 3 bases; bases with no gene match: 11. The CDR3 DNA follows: TGCGCCAGCAGCTGGGGACAGAACTTACAAACCTACGAGCAGTACTTC. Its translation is CASSWGQNLQTYEQYF.

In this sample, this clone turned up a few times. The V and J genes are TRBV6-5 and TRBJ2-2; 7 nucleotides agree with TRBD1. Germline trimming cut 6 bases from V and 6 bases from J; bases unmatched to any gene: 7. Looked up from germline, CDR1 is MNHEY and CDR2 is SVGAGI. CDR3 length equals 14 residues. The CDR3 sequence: CASRTPDRSGELFF. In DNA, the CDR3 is TGTGCCAGCAGAACCCCGGACAGGTCCGGGGAGCTGTTTTTT.

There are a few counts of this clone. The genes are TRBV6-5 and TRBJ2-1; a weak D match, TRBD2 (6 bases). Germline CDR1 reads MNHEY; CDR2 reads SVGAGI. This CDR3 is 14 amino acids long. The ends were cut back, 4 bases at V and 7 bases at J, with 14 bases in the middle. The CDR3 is CASSSLADRNEQFF. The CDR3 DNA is TGTGCCAGCAGTTCCTTAGCGGACCGGAATGAGCAGTTCTTC.

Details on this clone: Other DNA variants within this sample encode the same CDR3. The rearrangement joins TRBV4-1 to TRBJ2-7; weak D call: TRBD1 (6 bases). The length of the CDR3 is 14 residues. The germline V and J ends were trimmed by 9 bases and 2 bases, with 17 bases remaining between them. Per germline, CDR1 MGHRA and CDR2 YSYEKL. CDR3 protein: CASSSPGQTYEQYF. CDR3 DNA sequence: TGCGCCAGTAGCTCGCCGGGACAAACCTACGAGCAGTACTTC.

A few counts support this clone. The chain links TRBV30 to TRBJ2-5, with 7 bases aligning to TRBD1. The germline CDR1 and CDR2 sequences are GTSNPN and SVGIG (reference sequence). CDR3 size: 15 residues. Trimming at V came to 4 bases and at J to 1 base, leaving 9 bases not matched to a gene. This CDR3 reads CAWTAGDRVQETQYF. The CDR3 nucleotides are TGTGCCTGGACTGCCGGCGACAGGGTCCAAGAGACCCAGTACTTC.

CDR3 sequence: CASSLEGLGNTGELFF. DNA of the CDR3: TGTGCCAGCAGCTTGGAGGGACTAGGGAACACCGGGGAGCTGTTTTTT. The chain has TRBV5-6 and TRBJ2-2, with 8 bases fitting TRBD2. This CDR3 contains 16 residues. The germline V gene has CDR1 SGHDT and CDR2 YYEEEE. The V gene end was trimmed by 0 bases and the J gene end by 1 base; junction bases not matched to a gene: 2.

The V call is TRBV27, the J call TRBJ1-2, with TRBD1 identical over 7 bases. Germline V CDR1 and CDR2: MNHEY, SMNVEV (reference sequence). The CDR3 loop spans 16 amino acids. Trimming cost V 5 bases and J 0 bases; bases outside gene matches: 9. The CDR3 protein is CASSPPGQLSNYGYTF. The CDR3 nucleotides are TGTGCCAGCAGTCCGCCGGGACAGCTATCTAACTATGGCTACACCTTC.

The DNA of the CDR3 is TGTGCCAGCAGAGGACAGTATAGCAATCAGCCCCAGCATTTT. As protein: CASRGQYSNQPQHF. The chain is built from TRBV2 and TRBJ1-5, with D tentatively TRBD1 (6 bases). Germline CDR1 and CDR2: SNHLY and FYNNEI. Deletions cut 6 bases from V and 0 bases from J, with 9 bases between. The CDR3 runs 14 residues.

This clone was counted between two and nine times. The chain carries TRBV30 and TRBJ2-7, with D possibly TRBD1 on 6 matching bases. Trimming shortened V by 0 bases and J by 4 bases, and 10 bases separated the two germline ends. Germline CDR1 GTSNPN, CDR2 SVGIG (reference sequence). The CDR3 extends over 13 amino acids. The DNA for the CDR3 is TGTGCCTGGAGTGTGATGGGGGCATACGAGCAGTACTTC. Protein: CAWSVMGAYEQYF.

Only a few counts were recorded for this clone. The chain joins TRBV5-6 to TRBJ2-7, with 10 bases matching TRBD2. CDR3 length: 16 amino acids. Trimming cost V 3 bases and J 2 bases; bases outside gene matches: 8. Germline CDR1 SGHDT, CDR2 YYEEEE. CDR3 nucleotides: TGTGCCAGCAGCTCCCCCGGGCTAGCGGGAGCCTACGAGCAGTACTTC. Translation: CASSSPGLAGAYEQYF.

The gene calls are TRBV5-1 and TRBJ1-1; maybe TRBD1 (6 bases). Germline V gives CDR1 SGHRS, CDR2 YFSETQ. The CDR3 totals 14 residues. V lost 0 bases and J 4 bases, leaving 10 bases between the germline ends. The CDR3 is CASSLALGATEAFF. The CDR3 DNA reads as TGCGCCAGCAGCTTGGCCTTGGGGGCCACTGAAGCTTTCTTT.

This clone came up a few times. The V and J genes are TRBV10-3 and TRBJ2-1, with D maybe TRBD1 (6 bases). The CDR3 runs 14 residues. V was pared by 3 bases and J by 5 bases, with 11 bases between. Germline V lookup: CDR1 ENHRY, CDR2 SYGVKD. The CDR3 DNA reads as TGTGCCATCAGTGACCCAGGGGAGCACAATGAGCAGTTCTTC. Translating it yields CAISDPGEHNEQFF.

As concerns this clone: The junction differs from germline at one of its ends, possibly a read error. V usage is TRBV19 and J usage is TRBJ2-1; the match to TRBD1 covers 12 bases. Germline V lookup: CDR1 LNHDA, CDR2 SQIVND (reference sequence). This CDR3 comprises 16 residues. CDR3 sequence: CASRDPGQGASNEQLF. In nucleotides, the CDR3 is TGTGCCAGTCGGGATCCGGGACAGGGGGCTAGCAATGAGCAGCTCTTC.

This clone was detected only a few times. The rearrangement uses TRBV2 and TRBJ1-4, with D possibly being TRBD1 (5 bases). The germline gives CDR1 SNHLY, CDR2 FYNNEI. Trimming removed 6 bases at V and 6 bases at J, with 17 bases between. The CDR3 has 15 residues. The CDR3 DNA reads TGTGCCAGCAGGCAGGGCTGGAAGTCTGATGAAAAACTGTTTTTT. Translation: CASRQGWKSDEKLFF.

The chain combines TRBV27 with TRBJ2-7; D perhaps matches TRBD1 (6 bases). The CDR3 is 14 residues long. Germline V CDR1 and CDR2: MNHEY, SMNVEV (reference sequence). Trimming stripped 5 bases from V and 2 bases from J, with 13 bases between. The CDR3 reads CASSPEGQPYEQYF. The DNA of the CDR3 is TGTGCCAGCAGTCCCGAAGGACAGCCCTACGAGCAGTACTTC.

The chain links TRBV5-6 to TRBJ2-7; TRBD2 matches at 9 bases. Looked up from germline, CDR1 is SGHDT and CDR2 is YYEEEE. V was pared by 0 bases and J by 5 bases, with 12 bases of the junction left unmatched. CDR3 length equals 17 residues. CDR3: CASSLGLAGMGFHEQYF. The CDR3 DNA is TGTGCCAGCAGCTTGGGGCTAGCGGGAATGGGCTTCCACGAGCAGTACTTC.

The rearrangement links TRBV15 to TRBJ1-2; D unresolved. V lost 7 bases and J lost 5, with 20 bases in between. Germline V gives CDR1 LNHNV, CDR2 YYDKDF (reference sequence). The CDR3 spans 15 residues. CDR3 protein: CATTYGQEGLYGYTF. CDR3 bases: TGTGCCACCACGTATGGCCAGGAAGGACTATATGGCTACACCTTC.

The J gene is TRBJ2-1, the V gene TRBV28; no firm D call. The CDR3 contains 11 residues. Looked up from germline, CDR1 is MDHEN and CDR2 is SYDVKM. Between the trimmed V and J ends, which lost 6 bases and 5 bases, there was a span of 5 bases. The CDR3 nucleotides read TGTGCCAGCAGCCGTGACAATGAGCAGTTCTTC. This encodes CASSRDNEQFF.

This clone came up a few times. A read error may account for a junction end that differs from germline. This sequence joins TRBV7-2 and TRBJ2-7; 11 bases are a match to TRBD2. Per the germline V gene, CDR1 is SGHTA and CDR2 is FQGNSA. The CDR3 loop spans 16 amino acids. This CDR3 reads CASSIAGGLSSYEQYF. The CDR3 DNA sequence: TGTGCCAGCAGCATAGCGGGGGGGCTTAGTTCGTACGAGCAGTACTTC.

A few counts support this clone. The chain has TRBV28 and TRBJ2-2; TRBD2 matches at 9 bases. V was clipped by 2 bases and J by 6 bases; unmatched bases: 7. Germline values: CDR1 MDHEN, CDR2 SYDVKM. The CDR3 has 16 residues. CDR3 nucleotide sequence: TGTGCCAGCAGTTTACGGGCGGGGGGGCGATCCGGGGAGCTGTTTTTT. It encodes CASSLRAGGRSGELFF.

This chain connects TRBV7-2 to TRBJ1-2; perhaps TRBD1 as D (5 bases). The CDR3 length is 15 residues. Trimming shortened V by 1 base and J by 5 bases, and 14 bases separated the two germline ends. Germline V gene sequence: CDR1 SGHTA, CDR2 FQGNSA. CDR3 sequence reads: CASSLGGGDGYGYTF. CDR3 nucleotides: TGTGCCAGCAGCTTAGGCGGGGGAGACGGGTATGGCTACACCTTC. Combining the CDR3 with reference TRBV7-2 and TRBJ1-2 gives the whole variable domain GAGVSQSPSNKVTEKGKDVELRCDPISGHTALYWYRQSLGQGLEFLIYFQGNSAPDKSGLPSDRFSAERTGGSVSTLTIQRTQQEDSAVYLCASSLGGGDGYGYTFGSGTRLTVV.

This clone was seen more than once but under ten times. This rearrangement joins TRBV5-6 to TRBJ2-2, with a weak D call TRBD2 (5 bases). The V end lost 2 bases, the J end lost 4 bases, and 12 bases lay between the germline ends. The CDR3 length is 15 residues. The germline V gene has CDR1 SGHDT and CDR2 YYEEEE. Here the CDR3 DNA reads TGTGCCAGCAGCTTCCGGGTTCGGGGCACCGGGGAGCTGTTTTTT. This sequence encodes CASSFRVRGTGELFF. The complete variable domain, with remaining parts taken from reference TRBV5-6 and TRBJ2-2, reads DAGVTQSPTHLIKTRGQQVTLRCSPKSGHDTVSWYQQALGQGPQFIFQYYEEEERQRGNFPDRFSGHQFPNYSSELNVNALLLGDSALYLCASSFRVRGTGELFFGEGSRLTVL.

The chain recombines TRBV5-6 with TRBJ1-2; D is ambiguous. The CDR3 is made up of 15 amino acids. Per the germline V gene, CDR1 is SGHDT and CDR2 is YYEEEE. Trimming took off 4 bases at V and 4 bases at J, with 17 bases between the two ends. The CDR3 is CASSPRLSGSYGYTF. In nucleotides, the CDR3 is TGTGCCAGCAGCCCCCGATTATCTGGGAGCTATGGCTACACCTTC.